The 5 T cell receptor beta chains in this list originate from one sample, sequenced in a study of T cells in localized non-small cell lung cancer. TCRdb keeps only in-frame clones here, not all; method: immunoSEQ multiplex PCR. The sample shows 70,000 to 80,000 clones, more than 75% of them seen only once. Sequencing was performed on peripheral blood, taken before any cancer treatment. The origin of the receptors is a woman aged 40 to 75 with stage I squamous cell lung carcinoma.

With respect to this clone: Additional DNA sequences in this sample encode the identical CDR3. The rearrangement links TRBV2 to TRBJ1-2; 7 nucleotides match TRBD1. The CDR3 loop spans 14 amino acids. The germline V gene encodes CDR1 SNHLY and CDR2 FYNNEI. The V gene end was trimmed by 2 bases and the J gene end by 8 bases; junction bases not matched to a gene: 8. The CDR3 region is CASSELGRGRGYTF. The CDR3 DNA follows: TGTGCCAGCAGTGAACTCGGCAGGGGGAGAGGCTACACCTTC.

V and J are TRBV19 and TRBJ2-3; TRBD1 might be the D (5 bases). The CDR3 runs 13 residues. In germline, CDR1 is LNHDA, CDR2 SQIVND (reference sequence). Between the trimmed V and J ends, which lost 10 bases and 2 bases, there was a span of 13 bases. This CDR3 reads CATTSRVTDTQYF. The CDR3 region has the DNA TGTGCCACTACGAGCAGGGTCACAGATACGCAGTATTTT.

The genes are TRBV27 and TRBJ2-7, with D perhaps TRBD1 (6 bases). The germline V and J ends were trimmed by 2 bases and 1 base, with 15 bases remaining between them. Germline V CDR1 and CDR2: MNHEY, SMNVEV (reference sequence). CDR3 length: 16 residues. CDR3 sequence: CASSLGQPGASYEQYF. CDR3 bases: TGTGCCAGCAGTTTAGGACAGCCTGGGGCATCCTACGAGCAGTACTTC.

This sequence joins TRBV7-3 and TRBJ2-5; 7 bases map to TRBD1. The CDR3 is 15 amino acids. The trim removed 2 bases at V and 4 bases at J, leaving 7 bases unmatched. Germline V lookup: CDR1 SGHTA, CDR2 FQGTGA. As DNA, the CDR3 is TGTGCCAGCAGCTTATCTCCGACAGGGCGAGAGACCCAGTACTTC. Translating gives CASSLSPTGRETQYF. The full variable domain, in which reference TRBV7-3 and TRBJ2-5 provide the parts outside the CDR3, is GAGVSQTPSNKVTEKGKYVELRCDPISGHTALYWYRQSLGQGPEFLIYFQGTGAADDSGLPNDRFFAVRPEGSVSTLKIQRTERGDSAVYLCASSLSPTGRETQYFGPGTRLLVL.

The chain carries TRBV19 and TRBJ1-6; D perhaps matches TRBD1 (5 bases). The ends were cut back, 6 bases at V and 7 bases at J, with 10 bases in the middle. Germline V gives CDR1 LNHDA, CDR2 SQIVND (reference sequence). CDR3 length equals 13 residues. For the CDR3, the DNA is TGTGCCAGTAGGGACATTCCGAATTCACCCCTCCACTTT. It encodes CASRDIPNSPLHF.